This T cell receptor (beta chain) was captured by sequencing in a study of blood T cell repertoires in COVID-19. Turning to the study itself: The United States, Italy and Spain provided the acute and convalescent COVID-19 samples.

This CDR3 region has 15 residues. The germline V gene has CDR1 SGHRS and CDR2 YFSETQ. Trimming removed 5 bases from V and 4 bases from J; junction bases left unmatched: 5. Enrolled through a virtual design, the participants were between 18 and 89 years of age and came from about two dozen US areas. Sequencing used immunoSEQ multiplex PCR; TCRdb keeps in-frame clones, though not all of them. Of 180,000 or so clones in the sample, roughly 87% were seen once. The sequenced material came from PBMCs or T cells enriched from blood (not recorded which). V usage is TRBV5-1 and J usage is TRBJ2-2; 10 bases match TRBD2. This clonotype originated in a woman in her 40s with acute COVID-19. Here the CDR3 DNA reads TGCGCCAGCAGTCTAGCGGGAGTCGGCACCGGGGAGCTGTTTTTT. Protein: CASSLAGVGTGELFF.